These T cell receptor beta chains were read from a single sample in a study of blood T cell repertoires in COVID-19. Sequencing was performed with immunoSEQ multiplex PCR; in TCRdb, only in-frame clones are kept and a portion is missing. Among just over 250,000 clones listed, roughly four fifths were seen once. The sample consisted of PBMCs or T cells enriched from blood (not recorded which). Every receptor here comes from a man aged 25-45 years with acute COVID-19. CDR3s include the opening cysteine and the closing phenylalanine or tryptophan. The D gene is left open where the match is weak. Size values are once, few and many counts, or a class for expanded clones, and some rows have none.

D gene,clone size,J gene,V gene,CDR3 DNA,CDR3 protein
NA,NA,TRBJ1-3,TRBV7-2,TGTGCCAGCAGCTTGGATGGGGCCTCTGGAAACACCATATATTTT,CASSLDGASGNTIYF
NA,NA,TRBJ2-6,TRBV7-9,TGTGCCAGCAGCTTAGCGGGAACGGGATCTGGGGCCAACGTCCTGACTTTC,CASSLAGTGSGANVLTF
TRBD1,NA,TRBJ1-1,TRBV3-1/TRBV3-2,TGTGCCAGCAGCCAAGGAGACAGGGGGAACACTGAAGCTTTCTTT,CASSQGDRGNTEAFF
TRBD1,NA,TRBJ2-2,TRBV5-6,TGTGCCAGCAGCCCTGGCGGGACAGGGTCCGGGGAGCTGTTTTTT,CASSPGGTGSGELFF
NA,once,TRBJ1-2,TRBV9,TGTGCCAGCAGCATCTCCGGGGGGGCCTATGGCTACACCTTC,CASSISGGAYGYTF
TRBD1,NA,TRBJ1-1,TRBV11-3,TGTGCCAGCAGCTCAGGGGGAAAGGTGAACACTGAAGCTTTCTTT,CASSSGGKVNTEAFF
TRBD1,NA,TRBJ1-1,TRBV14,TGTGCCAGCAGCCCAAGGGACAGGCCTCACACTGAAGCTTTCTTT,CASSPRDRPHTEAFF
NA,NA,TRBJ1-1,TRBV14,TGTGCCAGCAGCCTTGCGGGCTTGAACACTGAAGCTTTCTTT,CASSLAGLNTEAFF
TRBD2,once,TRBJ2-2,TRBV9,TGTGCCAGCAGCGCTACTAGCGTGGACACCGGGGAGCTGTTTTTT,CASSATSVDTGELFF
NA,once,TRBJ1-6,TRBV5-6,TGTGCCAGCAGGGCCAGGCTCAGTTCACCCCTCCACTTT,CASRARLSSPLHF
NA,NA,TRBJ2-1,TRBV5-3,TGTGCCAGAAGCTTGGAAGTTACTGGCAGCGGTGGTGTAGCCTACAATGAGCAGTTCTTC,CARSLEVTGSGGVAYNEQFF
NA,NA,TRBJ1-1,TRBV18,TGTGCCAGCTCCCAGGACATTCAGGGCGTAGCTTTCTTT,CASSQDIQGVAFF
NA,NA,TRBJ1-5,TRBV18,TGTGCCAGCTCACCTAGGGGTCCCAATCAGCCCCAGCATTTT,CASSPRGPNQPQHF
TRBD2,NA,TRBJ2-1,TRBV5-5,TGTGCCAGCAGCTTGACGACTAGCGGCTACAATGAGCAGTTCTTC,CASSLTTSGYNEQFF